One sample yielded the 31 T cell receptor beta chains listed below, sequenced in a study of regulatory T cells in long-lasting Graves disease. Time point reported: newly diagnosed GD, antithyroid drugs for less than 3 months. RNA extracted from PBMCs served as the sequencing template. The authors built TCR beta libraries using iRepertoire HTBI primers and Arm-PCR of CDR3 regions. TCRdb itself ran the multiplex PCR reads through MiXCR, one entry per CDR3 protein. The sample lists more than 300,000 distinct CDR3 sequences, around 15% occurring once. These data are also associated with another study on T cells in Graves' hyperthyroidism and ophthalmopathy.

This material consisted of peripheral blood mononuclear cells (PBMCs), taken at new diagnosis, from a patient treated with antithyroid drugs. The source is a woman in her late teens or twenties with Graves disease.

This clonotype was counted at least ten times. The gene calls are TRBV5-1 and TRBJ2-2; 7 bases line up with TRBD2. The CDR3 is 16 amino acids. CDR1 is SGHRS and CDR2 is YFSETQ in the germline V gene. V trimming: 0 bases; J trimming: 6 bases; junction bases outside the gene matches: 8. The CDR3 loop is CASSLVAGERSGELFF. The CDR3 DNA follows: TGCGCCAGCAGCTTGGTGGCGGGGGAAAGGTCCGGGGAGCTGTTTTTT.

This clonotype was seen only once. The CDR3 is CASSPTKGIRQYF. Written as DNA, the CDR3 is TGTGCCAGTAGTCCCACGAAGGGGATTCGGCAGTACTTC. V and J are TRBV19 and TRBJ2-7; a possible D gene is TRBD1 (5 bases). This CDR3 has 13 amino acids. CDR1 and CDR2 from the germline V gene are LNHDA and SQIVND (reference sequence). Trimming cost V 5 bases and J 9 bases, with 17 bases left between them.

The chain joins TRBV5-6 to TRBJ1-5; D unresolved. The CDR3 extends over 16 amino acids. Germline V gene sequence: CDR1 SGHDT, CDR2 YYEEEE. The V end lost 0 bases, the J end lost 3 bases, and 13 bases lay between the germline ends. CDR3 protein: CASSLGVQETNQPQHF. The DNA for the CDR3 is TGTGCCAGCAGCTTGGGGGTGCAGGAAACCAATCAGCCCCAGCATTTT. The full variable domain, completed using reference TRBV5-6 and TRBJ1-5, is DAGVTQSPTHLIKTRGQQVTLRCSPKSGHDTVSWYQQALGQGPQFIFQYYEEEERQRGNFPDRFSGHQFPNYSSELNVNALLLGDSALYLCASSLGVQETNQPQHFGDGTRLSIL.

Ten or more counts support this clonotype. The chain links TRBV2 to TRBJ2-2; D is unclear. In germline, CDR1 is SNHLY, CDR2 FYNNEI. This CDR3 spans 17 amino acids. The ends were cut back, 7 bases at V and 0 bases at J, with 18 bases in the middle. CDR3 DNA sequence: TGTGCCAGCACGAAATCGGGCGTGGCAGCGAACACCGGGGAGCTGTTTTTT. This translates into CASTKSGVAANTGELFF.

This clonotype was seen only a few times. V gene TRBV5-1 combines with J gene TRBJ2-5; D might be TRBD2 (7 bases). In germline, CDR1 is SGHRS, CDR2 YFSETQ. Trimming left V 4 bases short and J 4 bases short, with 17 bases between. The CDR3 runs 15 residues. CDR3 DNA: TGCGCCAGCAGCGAAAGGGGGGGGTTTGGAGAGACCCAGTACTTC. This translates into CASSERGGFGETQYF.

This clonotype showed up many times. The CDR3, as DNA: TGCAGCGTGGACAGGGGAGATACGCAGTATTTT. This sequence encodes CSVDRGDTQYF. V is TRBV29-1 and J is TRBJ2-3; 9 positions agree with TRBD1. Germline CDR1 SQVTM, CDR2 ANQGSEA. J lost 5 bases, V lost 6 bases, and 0 bases had no gene match. The CDR3 contains 11 residues.

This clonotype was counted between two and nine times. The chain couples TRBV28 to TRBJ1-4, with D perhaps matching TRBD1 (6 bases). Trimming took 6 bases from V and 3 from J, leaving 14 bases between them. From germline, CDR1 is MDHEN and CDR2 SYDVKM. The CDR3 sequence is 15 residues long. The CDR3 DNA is TGTGCCAGCAGGCCCCGAGGGACATCTAATGAAAAACTGTTTTTT. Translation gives CASRPRGTSNEKLFF.

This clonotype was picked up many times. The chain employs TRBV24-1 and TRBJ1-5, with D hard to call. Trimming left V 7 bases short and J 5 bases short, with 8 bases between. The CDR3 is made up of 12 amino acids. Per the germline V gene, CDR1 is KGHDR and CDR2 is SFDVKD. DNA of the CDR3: TGTGCCACCAGCGCACCAGATCAGCCCCAGCATTTT. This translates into CATSAPDQPQHF.

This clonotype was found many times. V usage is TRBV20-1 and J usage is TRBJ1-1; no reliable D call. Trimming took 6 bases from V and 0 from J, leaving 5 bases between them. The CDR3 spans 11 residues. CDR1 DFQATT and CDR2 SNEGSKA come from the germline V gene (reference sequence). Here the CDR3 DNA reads TGCAGTGCCCTCATGAACACTGAAGCTTTCTTT. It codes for CSALMNTEAFF.

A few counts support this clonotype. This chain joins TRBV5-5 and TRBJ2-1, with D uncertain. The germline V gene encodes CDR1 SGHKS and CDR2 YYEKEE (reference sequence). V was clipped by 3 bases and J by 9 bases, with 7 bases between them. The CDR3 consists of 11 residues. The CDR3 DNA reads TGTGCCAGCAGCTGGACGGCTGAGCAGTTCTTC. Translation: CASSWTAEQFF.

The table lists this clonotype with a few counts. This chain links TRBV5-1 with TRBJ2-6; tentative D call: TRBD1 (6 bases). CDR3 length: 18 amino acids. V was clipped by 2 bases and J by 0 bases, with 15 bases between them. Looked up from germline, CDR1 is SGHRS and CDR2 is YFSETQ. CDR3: CASSFGQGLSSGANVLTF. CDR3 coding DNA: TGCGCCAGCAGCTTCGGGCAGGGGCTGAGCTCTGGGGCCAACGTCCTGACTTTC.

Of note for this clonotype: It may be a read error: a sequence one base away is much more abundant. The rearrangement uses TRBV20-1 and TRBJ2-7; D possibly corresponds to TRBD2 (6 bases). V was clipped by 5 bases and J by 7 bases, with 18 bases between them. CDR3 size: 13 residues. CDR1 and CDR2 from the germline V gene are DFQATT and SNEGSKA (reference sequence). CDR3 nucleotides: TGCAGTGCTGGAGGGGACCCTGGTTGGGAGCAGTACTTC. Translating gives CSAGGDPGWEQYF.

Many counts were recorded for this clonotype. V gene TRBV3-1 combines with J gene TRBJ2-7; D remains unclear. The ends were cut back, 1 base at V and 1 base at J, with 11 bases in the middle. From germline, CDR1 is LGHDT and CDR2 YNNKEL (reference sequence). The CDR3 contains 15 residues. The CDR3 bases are TGTGCCAGCAGCCAAGCCGGATGGAGTTCCTACGAGCAGTACTTC. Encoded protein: CASSQAGWSSYEQYF.

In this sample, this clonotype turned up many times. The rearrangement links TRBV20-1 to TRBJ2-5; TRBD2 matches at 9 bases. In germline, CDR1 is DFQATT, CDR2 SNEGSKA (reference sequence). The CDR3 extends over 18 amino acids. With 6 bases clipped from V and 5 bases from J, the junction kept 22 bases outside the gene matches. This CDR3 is CSAQKWGGLAHGRETQYF. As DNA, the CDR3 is TGCAGTGCCCAGAAGTGGGGCGGACTAGCGCATGGGAGGGAGACCCAGTACTTC.

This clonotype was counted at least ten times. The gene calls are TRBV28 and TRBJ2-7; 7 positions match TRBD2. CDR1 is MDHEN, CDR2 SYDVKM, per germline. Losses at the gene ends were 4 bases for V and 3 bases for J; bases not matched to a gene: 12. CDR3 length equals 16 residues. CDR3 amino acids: CASSSVLAANLYEQYF. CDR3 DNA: TGTGCCAGCAGTTCCGTCCTAGCGGCGAACCTCTACGAGCAGTACTTC.

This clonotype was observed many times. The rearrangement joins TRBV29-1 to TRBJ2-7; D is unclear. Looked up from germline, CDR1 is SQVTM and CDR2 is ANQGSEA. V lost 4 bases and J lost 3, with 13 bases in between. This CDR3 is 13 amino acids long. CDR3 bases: TGCAGCGTTGGGAACCCGGTAGGCTACGAGCAGTACTTC. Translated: CSVGNPVGYEQYF.

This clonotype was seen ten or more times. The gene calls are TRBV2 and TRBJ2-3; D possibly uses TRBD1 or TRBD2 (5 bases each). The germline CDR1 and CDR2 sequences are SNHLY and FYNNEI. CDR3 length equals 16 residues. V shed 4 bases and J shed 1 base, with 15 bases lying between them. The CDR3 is CASSGDRVRGTDTQYF. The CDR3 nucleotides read TGTGCCAGCAGTGGGGACCGGGTTCGGGGCACAGATACGCAGTATTTT.

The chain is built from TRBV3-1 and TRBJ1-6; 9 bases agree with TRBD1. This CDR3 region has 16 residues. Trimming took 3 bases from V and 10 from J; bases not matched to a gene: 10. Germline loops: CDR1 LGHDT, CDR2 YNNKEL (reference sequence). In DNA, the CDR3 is TGTGCCAGCAGCCAGCTACCTGGACAGGGGAGCTCACCCCTCCACTTT. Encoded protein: CASSQLPGQGSSPLHF.

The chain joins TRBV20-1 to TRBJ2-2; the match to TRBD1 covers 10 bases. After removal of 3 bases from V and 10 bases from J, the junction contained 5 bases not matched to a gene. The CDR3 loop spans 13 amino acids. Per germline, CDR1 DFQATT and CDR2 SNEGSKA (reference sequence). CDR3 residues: CSARRQGAAELFF. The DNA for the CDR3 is TGCAGTGCTAGGAGACAGGGGGCGGCGGAGCTGTTTTTT.

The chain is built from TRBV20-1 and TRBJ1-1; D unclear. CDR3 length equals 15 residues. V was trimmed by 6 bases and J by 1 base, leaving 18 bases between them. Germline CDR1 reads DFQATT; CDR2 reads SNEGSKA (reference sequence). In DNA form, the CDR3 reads TGCAGTGCGGTGACACCCACAACCCAGAACACTGAAGCTTTCTTT. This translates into CSAVTPTTQNTEAFF.

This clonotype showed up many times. CDR3 sequence reads: CASSQDLPRDVGETQYF. CDR3 sequence (DNA): TGTGCCAGCAGCCAAGATTTACCCAGGGATGTCGGGGAGACCCAGTACTTC. This sequence joins TRBV3-1 and TRBJ2-5; maybe TRBD1 (5 bases). From germline, CDR1 is LGHDT and CDR2 YNNKEL (reference sequence). The CDR3 contains 17 residues. The ends were cut back, 0 bases at V and 5 bases at J, with 19 bases in the middle.

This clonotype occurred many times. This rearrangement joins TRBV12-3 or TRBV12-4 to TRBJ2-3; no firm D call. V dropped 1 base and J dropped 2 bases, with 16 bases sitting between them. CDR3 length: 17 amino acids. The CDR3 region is CASSLGPPGPDTDTQYF. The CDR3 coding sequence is TGTGCCAGCAGTTTAGGACCCCCGGGTCCAGACACAGATACGCAGTATTTT.

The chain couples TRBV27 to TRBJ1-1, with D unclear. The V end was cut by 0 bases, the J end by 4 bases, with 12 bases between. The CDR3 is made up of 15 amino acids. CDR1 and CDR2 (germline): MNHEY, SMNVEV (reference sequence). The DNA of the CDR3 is TGTGCCAGCAGTTTATCTATCGAGGTGGGCACTGAAGCTTTCTTT. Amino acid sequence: CASSLSIEVGTEAFF.

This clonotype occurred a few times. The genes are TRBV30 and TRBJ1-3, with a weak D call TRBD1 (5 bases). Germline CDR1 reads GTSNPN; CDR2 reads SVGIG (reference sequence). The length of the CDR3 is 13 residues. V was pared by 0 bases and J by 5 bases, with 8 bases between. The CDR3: CAWSVSGRNTIYF. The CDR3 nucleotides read TGTGCCTGGAGTGTCTCAGGGAGAAACACCATATATTTT.

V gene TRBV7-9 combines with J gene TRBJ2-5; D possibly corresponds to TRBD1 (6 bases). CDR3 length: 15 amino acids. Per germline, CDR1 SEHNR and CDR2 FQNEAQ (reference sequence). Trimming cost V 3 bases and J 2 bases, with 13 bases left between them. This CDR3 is CASSFSQGPQETQYF. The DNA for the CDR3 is TGTGCCAGCAGCTTCTCACAGGGTCCGCAAGAGACCCAGTACTTC.

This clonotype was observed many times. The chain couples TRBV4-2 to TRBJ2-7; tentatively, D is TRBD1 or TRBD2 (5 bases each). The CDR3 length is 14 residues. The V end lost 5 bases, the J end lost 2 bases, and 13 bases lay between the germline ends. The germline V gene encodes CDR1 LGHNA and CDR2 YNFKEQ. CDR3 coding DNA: TGTGCCAGCAGCGTCCCGGGACCAACCTACGAGCAGTACTTC. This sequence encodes CASSVPGPTYEQYF.

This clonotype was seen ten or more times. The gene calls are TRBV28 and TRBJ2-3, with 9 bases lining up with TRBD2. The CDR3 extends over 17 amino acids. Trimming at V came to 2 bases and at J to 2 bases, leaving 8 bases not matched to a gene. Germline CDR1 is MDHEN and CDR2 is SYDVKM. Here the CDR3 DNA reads TGTGCCAGCAGTTTACGGGGCGGGGGGGACTACACAGATACGCAGTATTTT. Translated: CASSLRGGGDYTDTQYF. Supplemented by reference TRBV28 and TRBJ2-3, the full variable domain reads DVKVTQSSRYLVKRTGEKVFLECVQDMDHENMFWYRQDPGLGLRLIYFSYDVKMKEKGDIPEGYSVSREKKERFSLILESASTNQTSMYLCASSLRGGGDYTDTQYFGPGTRLTVL.

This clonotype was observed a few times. For the CDR3, the DNA is TGTGCCACCCAACGGGGGGGCGGTACAGATACGCAGTATTTT. Translation gives CATQRGGGTDTQYF. V and J are TRBV6-2 or TRBV6-3 and TRBJ2-3; TRBD2 matches 8 bases. The CDR3 is made up of 14 amino acids. Unmatched junction bases numbered 9, after V lost 10 bases and J lost 3 bases. The germline gives CDR1 MNHEY, CDR2 SVGEGT.

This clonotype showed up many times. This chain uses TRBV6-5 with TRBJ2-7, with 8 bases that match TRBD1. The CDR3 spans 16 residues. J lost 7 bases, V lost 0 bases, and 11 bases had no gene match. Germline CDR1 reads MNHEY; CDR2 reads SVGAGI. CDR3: CASSYSFGQGLGEQYF. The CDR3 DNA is TGTGCCAGCAGTTACTCCTTTGGACAGGGACTGGGGGAGCAGTACTTC.

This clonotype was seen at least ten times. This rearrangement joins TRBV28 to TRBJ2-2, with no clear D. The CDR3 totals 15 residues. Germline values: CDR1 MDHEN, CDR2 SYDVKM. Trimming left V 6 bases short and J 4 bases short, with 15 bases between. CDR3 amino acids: CASSPKLGSTGELFF. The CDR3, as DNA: TGTGCCAGCAGCCCGAAACTTGGAAGCACCGGGGAGCTGTTTTTT.

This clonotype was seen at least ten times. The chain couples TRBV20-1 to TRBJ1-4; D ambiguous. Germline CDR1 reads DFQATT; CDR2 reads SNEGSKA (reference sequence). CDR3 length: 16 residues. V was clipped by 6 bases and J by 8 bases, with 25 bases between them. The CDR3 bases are TGCAGTGCCCCTGGACTAGCGGGAGGGCTTGGGGAAAAACTGTTTTTT. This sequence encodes CSAPGLAGGLGEKLFF.